This T cell receptor (beta chain) emerged from a study of early T cells in non-severe SARS-CoV-2 infection. This CDR3 spans 12 amino acids. The V gene lost 1 base and the J gene lost 5 bases, with 5 bases spanning the gap. Germline CDR1 KGHSH, CDR2 LQKENI. TCRdb re-derived calls from the 5' RACE reads in MiXCR, one entry per CDR3 protein. The top ten clones hold roughly 3.1% of a sample with fewer than 100,000 distinct CDR3 sequences, about an eighth of them seen once. Sequenced sample: whole blood. The chain employs TRBV18 and TRBJ2-5, with D hard to call. The receptor comes from an adult who was a healthcare worker with PCR-confirmed SARS-CoV-2 infection or an uninfected control (not recorded which). The chain's CDR3 is CASSPRSETQYF. The DNA for the CDR3 is TGTGCCAGCTCACCACGGTCTGAGACCCAGTACTTC.